These 30 T cell receptor beta chains were all obtained from the same sample, sequenced in a study of blood T cell repertoires in COVID-19. Produced via immunoSEQ multiplex PCR; TCRdb's table is partial and in-frame only. The table lists fewer than 350,000 clones, approximately 88% of them singletons. The sequencing sample was made of PBMCs or T cells enriched from blood (not recorded which). Receptors originate from a man between 60 and 75 years old who had recovered from COVID-19.

Here the CDR3 reads CASSSTGTGVTEAFF. As DNA, the CDR3 is TGCGCCAGCAGCTCTACCGGGACAGGGGTGACTGAAGCTTTCTTT. The V and J genes are TRBV5-1 and TRBJ1-1; 10 nucleotides match TRBD1. Germline V gene data show CDR1 as SGHRS and CDR2 as YFSETQ. There are 15 residues in the CDR3. V lost 3 bases, J lost 5 bases, and 7 bases stayed unmatched.

The V and J genes are TRBV20-1 and TRBJ2-3; no definite D call. Trimming cost V 3 bases and J 4 bases, with 5 bases left between them. CDR1 and CDR2 (germline): DFQATT, SNEGSKA (reference sequence). The CDR3 is 11 amino acids. This chain's CDR3 is CSASVSDTQYF. For the CDR3, the DNA is TGCAGTGCTAGCGTCTCAGATACGCAGTATTTT.

This sequence joins TRBV7-2 and TRBJ2-1, with 9 bases lining up with TRBD2. J gave up 2 bases and V 4 bases, and 3 bases lay outside the gene matches. Germline-derived CDR1 and CDR2 are SGHTA and FQGNSA. The length of the CDR3 is 15 residues. The CDR3 loop is CASSSSGAPYNEQFF. As DNA, the CDR3 is TGTGCCAGCAGCTCTAGCGGGGCCCCCTACAATGAGCAGTTCTTC.

The chain couples TRBV19 to TRBJ1-1; 8 nucleotides align to TRBD1. V was pared by 7 bases and J by 1 base, with 11 bases of the junction left unmatched. Germline V gives CDR1 LNHDA, CDR2 SQIVND (reference sequence). This CDR3 region has 16 residues. CDR3 sequence reads: CASTPNPDRGNTEAFF. The CDR3 nucleotides read TGTGCCAGTACCCCGAACCCAGACAGGGGGAACACTGAAGCTTTCTTT.

The chain has TRBV18 and TRBJ2-7, with TRBD2 matching over 8 bases. V was pared by 2 bases and J by 2 bases, with 5 bases of the junction left unmatched. The CDR3 is made up of 15 amino acids. Germline values: CDR1 KGHSH, CDR2 LQKENI. CDR3 residues: CASSPGTSSAYEQYF. The CDR3 coding sequence is TGTGCCAGCTCACCAGGGACTAGTAGCGCCTACGAGCAGTACTTC.

This chain connects TRBV25-1 to TRBJ1-1; D might be TRBD1 (5 bases). CDR1 and CDR2 (germline): MGHDK, SYGVNS. Trimming pared 5 bases from V and 3 bases from J, leaving 13 bases between. CDR3 length: 14 residues. CDR3 in amino acids: CASSTLGGDTEAFF. The DNA for the CDR3 is TGTGCCAGCAGTACCCTCGGGGGGGACACTGAAGCTTTCTTT.

A single count supports this clone. Other DNA sequences within the sample encode an identical CDR3. The V call is TRBV5-1, the J call TRBJ1-1, with 8 bases identical to TRBD1. Germline V CDR1 and CDR2: SGHRS, YFSETQ. The trim removed 3 bases at V and 1 base at J, leaving 2 bases unmatched. The CDR3 extends over 14 amino acids. CDR3 in DNA: TGCGCCAGCAGCTCCGGACAGGGGAACACTGAAGCTTTCTTT. This gives the protein CASSSGQGNTEAFF.

The chain carries TRBV6-5 and TRBJ1-1; D gene unclear. There are 14 residues in the CDR3. CDR1 is MNHEY, CDR2 SVGAGI, per germline. V gave up 6 bases and J gave up 4 bases, with 15 bases separating them. The DNA for the CDR3 is TGTGCCAGCAGAGAGGTGGAGAGGAGCACTGAAGCTTTCTTT. Translation: CASREVERSTEAFF.

The chain's CDR3 is CASSLGQGFIYGYTF. The CDR3 bases are TGTGCCAGCAGCTTAGGTCAGGGGTTCATCTATGGCTACACCTTC. V is TRBV7-2 and J is TRBJ1-2; D might be TRBD1 (6 bases). The CDR3 sequence is 15 residues long. Deletions cut 1 base from V and 4 bases from J, with 13 bases between. CDR1 is SGHTA, CDR2 FQGNSA, per germline.

J is TRBJ1-2 and V is TRBV5-1; the match to TRBD1 covers 12 bases. The V and J ends lost 3 bases and 7 bases, in that order; junction bases with no gene match: 10. CDR3 size: 16 residues. Germline CDR1 is SGHRS and CDR2 is YFSETQ. CDR3 region: CASSSPTGTGGFGYTF. CDR3 nucleotides: TGCGCCAGCAGCTCCCCCACCGGGACAGGGGGCTTTGGCTACACCTTC.

The genes are TRBV18 and TRBJ2-5; 8 nucleotides align to TRBD1. This CDR3 spans 16 amino acids. Trimming removed 0 bases from V and 5 bases from J; junction bases left unmatched: 8. The germline V gene encodes CDR1 KGHSH and CDR2 LQKENI. The CDR3 loop reads CASSPPPQGAGETQYF. For the CDR3, the DNA is TGTGCCAGCTCACCACCCCCGCAGGGGGCAGGGGAGACCCAGTACTTC.

The chain recombines TRBV7-6 with TRBJ2-1, with TRBD2 identical over 7 bases. The germline V gene encodes CDR1 SGHVS and CDR2 FNYEAQ. The CDR3 has 15 amino acids. V gave up 5 bases and J gave up 4 bases; unmatched junction bases: 8. The CDR3 nucleotides are TGTGCCAGCAGCCTATCTAGCGGCCCTTACAATGAGCAGTTCTTC. This encodes CASSLSSGPYNEQFF.

The chain carries TRBV2 and TRBJ2-1; possible D gene TRBD2, 7 bases. V lost 11 bases to trimming and J lost 4 bases, with 18 bases between them. CDR1 is SNHLY and CDR2 is FYNNEI in the germline V gene. CDR3 size: 14 residues. CDR3 loop: CAGGASAQYNEQFF. As DNA, the CDR3 is TGTGCCGGGGGGGCTAGCGCCCAATACAATGAGCAGTTCTTC. Supplemented by reference TRBV2 and TRBJ2-1, the full variable domain reads EPEVTQTPSHQVTQMGQEVILRCVPISNHLYFYWYRQILGQKVEFLVSFYNNEISEKSEIFDDQFSVERPDGSNFTLKIRSTKLEDSAMYFCAGGASAQYNEQFFGPGTRLTVL.

This sequence joins TRBV5-1 and TRBJ1-2, with D maybe TRBD1 (5 bases). Germline V CDR1 and CDR2: SGHRS, YFSETQ. This CDR3 comprises 17 residues. Trimming removed 1 base at V and 4 bases at J, with 20 bases between. In nucleotides, the CDR3 is TGCGCCAGCAGCTTGCTCACCACCCCCAGGGCACCCTATGGCTACACCTTC. This codes for CASSLLTTPRAPYGYTF.

This clone has just a few counts. V is TRBV28 and J is TRBJ2-7; 7 bases fit TRBD1. The CDR3 is 18 residues long. V shed 3 bases and J 1 base; nucleotides not matched to a gene: 15. Per germline, CDR1 MDHEN and CDR2 SYDVKM. This chain's CDR3 is CASSFYTGAAETSYEQYF. The CDR3 region has the DNA TGTGCCAGCAGTTTCTACACAGGGGCCGCAGAGACGTCCTACGAGCAGTACTTC.

This rearrangement joins TRBV3-1 (or the pseudogene TRBV3-2) to TRBJ1-2; 9 bases fit TRBD1. Trimming cost V 5 bases and J 7 bases; bases outside gene matches: 14. CDR3 length: 16 amino acids. Germline V CDR1 and CDR2: LGHDT, YNNKEL (reference sequence). This CDR3 reads CASSSGTGPLGSGYTF. DNA of the CDR3: TGTGCCAGCAGCTCGGGGACAGGGCCTCTGGGAAGTGGCTACACCTTC.

J is TRBJ2-3 and V is TRBV5-1; D gene ambiguous. V lost 0 bases and J lost 2, with 13 bases in between. The CDR3 contains 16 residues. Germline V CDR1 and CDR2: SGHRS, YFSETQ. The CDR3 nucleotides are TGCGCCAGCAGCTTGGGGTTGGCCCGTTTCACAGATACGCAGTATTTT. Amino acid sequence: CASSLGLARFTDTQYF.

The genes are TRBV5-1 and TRBJ2-5; D is possibly TRBD2 (6 bases). In germline, CDR1 is SGHRS, CDR2 YFSETQ. This CDR3 contains 13 residues. Trimming removed 4 bases from V and 3 bases from J, with 10 bases in between. The CDR3 is CASSLSGEETQYF. CDR3 nucleotide sequence: TGCGCCAGCAGCCTTTCGGGAGAAGAGACCCAGTACTTC.

The CDR3: CASSQSGRAYNEQFF. The CDR3 DNA reads TGTGCCAGTAGCCAAAGCGGGAGGGCGTACAATGAGCAGTTCTTC. This chain uses TRBV19 with TRBJ2-1; TRBD2 aligns across 10 bases. The J segment lost 4 bases and the V segment lost 6 bases, leaving 6 bases of the junction unmatched. The CDR3 is 15 residues long. CDR1 and CDR2 from the germline V gene are LNHDA and SQIVND (reference sequence).

This chain connects TRBV27 to TRBJ2-7, with a possible D match to TRBD1 (5 bases). The CDR3 loop spans 12 amino acids. CDR1 and CDR2 (germline): MNHEY, SMNVEV (reference sequence). Trimming removed 8 bases from V and 3 bases from J, with 11 bases in between. CDR3 nucleotides: TGTGCCAGCCTTCAGGGTAACTACGAGCAGTACTTC. Translated, it gives CASLQGNYEQYF.

The chain joins TRBV30 to TRBJ2-5; D is undetermined. CDR1 and CDR2 (germline): GTSNPN, SVGIG (reference sequence). The length of the CDR3 is 14 residues. V shed 2 bases and J shed 2 bases, with 12 bases lying between them. This CDR3 is CAWSRSARQETQYF. The CDR3 DNA is TGTGCCTGGAGTCGGAGCGCCCGACAAGAGACCCAGTACTTC.

The chain links TRBV6-5 to TRBJ2-7; TRBD1 agrees at 9 bases. Germline-derived CDR1 and CDR2 are MNHEY and SVGAGI. V shed 6 bases and J 2 bases; nucleotides not matched to a gene: 5. The CDR3 is 14 amino acids. CDR3 DNA sequence: TGTGCCAGCAGACTAGGGACAGGGACCTACGAGCAGTACTTC. This translates into CASRLGTGTYEQYF.

The chain is built from TRBV28 and TRBJ1-2; 10 bases align to TRBD1. Looked up from germline, CDR1 is MDHEN and CDR2 is SYDVKM. The V segment lost 4 bases and the J segment 3 bases; nucleotides outside the gene matches: 5. This CDR3 spans 15 amino acids. The CDR3 is CASSSTGGFHYGYTF. DNA of the CDR3: TGTGCCAGCAGTTCGACAGGGGGCTTTCACTATGGCTACACCTTC.

The CDR3 bases are TGTGCCAGCAGTGAATTGAAACTAGCGGACAACAAGGGCAATGAGCAGTTCTTC. This encodes CASSELKLADNKGNEQFF. The chain recombines TRBV25-1 with TRBJ2-1; 8 positions agree with TRBD2. This CDR3 is built from 18 residues. Per the germline V gene, CDR1 is MGHDK and CDR2 is SYGVNS. The V and J ends lost 1 base and 6 bases, in that order; junction bases with no gene match: 14.

The chain couples TRBV6-5 to TRBJ2-3; a possible D gene is TRBD1 (7 bases). The CDR3 covers 15 residues. V gave up 6 bases and J gave up 6 bases, with 19 bases separating them. Germline V lookup: CDR1 MNHEY, CDR2 SVGAGI. In DNA, the CDR3 is TGTGCCAGCAGGGGACAGCCCTTAGGGGGGGATACGCAGTATTTT. Residues: CASRGQPLGGDTQYF.

This clone was seen only once. The chain couples TRBV5-1 to TRBJ2-5; the match to TRBD2 covers 10 bases. CDR3 length: 16 residues. Trimming removed 1 base from V and 1 base from J; junction bases left unmatched: 4. The germline V gene has CDR1 SGHRS and CDR2 YFSETQ. The CDR3 region is CASSLLTSGPQETQYF. The DNA for the CDR3 is TGCGCCAGCAGCTTGTTGACTAGCGGGCCCCAAGAGACCCAGTACTTC.

The V call is TRBV6-5, the J call TRBJ2-2; a weak D match, TRBD2 (7 bases). The CDR3 covers 15 residues. Germline CDR1 reads MNHEY; CDR2 reads SVGAGI. The germline V and J ends were trimmed by 8 bases and 0 bases, with 13 bases remaining between them. The CDR3 sequence is CASVEGGANTGELFF. DNA of the CDR3: TGTGCCAGCGTGGAAGGGGGGGCGAACACCGGGGAGCTGTTTTTT.

V is TRBV29-1 and J is TRBJ2-5, with 9 bases that match TRBD2. This CDR3 is built from 13 residues. V trimming: 4 bases; J trimming: 4 bases; junction bases outside the gene matches: 4. CDR1 and CDR2 (germline): SQVTM, ANQGSEA. CDR3 residues: CSVVELAGETQYF. In DNA form, the CDR3 reads TGCAGCGTTGTCGAACTAGCGGGAGAGACCCAGTACTTC.

V gene TRBV28 combines with J gene TRBJ1-2; a weak D match, TRBD1 (5 bases). The length of the CDR3 is 13 residues. V was shortened by 7 bases and J by 4 bases, with 13 bases between the two germline ends. Germline V lookup: CDR1 MDHEN, CDR2 SYDVKM. This chain's CDR3 is CASTPHRGYGYTF. CDR3 sequence (DNA): TGTGCCAGCACCCCACATAGGGGCTATGGCTACACCTTC.

The chain employs TRBV9 and TRBJ1-2, with no clear D. Trimming removed 0 bases from V and 6 bases from J, with 12 bases in between. Germline lookup yields CDR1 SGDLS and CDR2 YYNGEE. The length of the CDR3 is 14 residues. The DNA of the CDR3 is TGTGCCAGCAGCGTAGAAGGGAGGCAGCATGGCTACACCTTC. Its translation: CASSVEGRQHGYTF.